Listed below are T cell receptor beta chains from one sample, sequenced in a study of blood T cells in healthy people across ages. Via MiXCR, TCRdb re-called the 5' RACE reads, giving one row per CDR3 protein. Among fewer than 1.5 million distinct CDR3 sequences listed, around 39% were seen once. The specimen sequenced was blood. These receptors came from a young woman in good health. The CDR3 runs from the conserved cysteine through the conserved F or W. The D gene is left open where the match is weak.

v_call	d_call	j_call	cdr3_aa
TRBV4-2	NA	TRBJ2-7	CASSRSRGFGEQYF
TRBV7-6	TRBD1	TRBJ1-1	CASSSPDRGLLNTGAFF
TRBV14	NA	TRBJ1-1	CASSPMRDGEAFF
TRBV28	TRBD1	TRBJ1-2	CASRPGDRGNGYTF
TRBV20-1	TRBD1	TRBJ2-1	CSANRGLLYNEQFF
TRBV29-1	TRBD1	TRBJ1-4	CRTYRGRGEKLFF
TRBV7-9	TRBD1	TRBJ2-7	CASSFRGQGTYEQYF
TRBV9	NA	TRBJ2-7	CASSVGLIGAHEQYF
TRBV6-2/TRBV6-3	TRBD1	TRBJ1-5	CASSYWDSYSNQPQHF
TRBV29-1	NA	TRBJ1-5	CSVEKYDSNQPQHF
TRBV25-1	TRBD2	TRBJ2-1	CASSESGRPQFF
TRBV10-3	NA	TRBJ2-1	CAISERKQGSNEQFF
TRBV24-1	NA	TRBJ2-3	CATSERQNTQYF
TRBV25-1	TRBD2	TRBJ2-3	CASSAREGLAGEDGSADTQYF
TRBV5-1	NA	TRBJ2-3	CASSPGTVTDTQYF
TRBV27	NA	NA	CASRERASSYNEQYF
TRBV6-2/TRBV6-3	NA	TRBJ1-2	CASSPTLDGYGYTF
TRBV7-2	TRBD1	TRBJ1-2	CASSLAKDRVNTF
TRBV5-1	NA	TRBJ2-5	CASRGSEETQYF
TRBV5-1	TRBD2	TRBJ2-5	CASLKRGPRREQYF
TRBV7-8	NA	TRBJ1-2	CASSLSPRDYGYTF
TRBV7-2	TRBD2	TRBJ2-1	CASTARGGGAVEQFF
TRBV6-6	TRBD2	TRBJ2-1	CASGISGVTNEQFF
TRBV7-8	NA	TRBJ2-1	CASSLFGSGSEQFF
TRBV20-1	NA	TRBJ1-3	CSARSGRESSGNTIYF
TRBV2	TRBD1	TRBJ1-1	CASRGDSMNTEAFF
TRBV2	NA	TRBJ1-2	CASIGEGLGYGYTF
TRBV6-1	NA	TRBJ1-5	CASSGMRANQPQHF
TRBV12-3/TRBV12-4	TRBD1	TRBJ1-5	CASSPSGQGNQPQHF
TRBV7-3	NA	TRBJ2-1	CASSQQASGIDEQFF
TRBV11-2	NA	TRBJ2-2	CASSYGTLDRPNTGELFF
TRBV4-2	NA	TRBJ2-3	CASSLEGRHADTQYF
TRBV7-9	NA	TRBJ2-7	CASGPRRSGEGIDSYNEQYF
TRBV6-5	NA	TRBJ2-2	CASTGRNTGELFF
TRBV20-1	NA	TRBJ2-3	CSADGGGGTDTQYF
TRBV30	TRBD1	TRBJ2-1	CAWIWDRAYNEQFF
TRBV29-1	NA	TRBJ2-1	CSVTQYNEQFF
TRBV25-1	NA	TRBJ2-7	CASSGDGTYEQYF
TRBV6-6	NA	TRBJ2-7	CASSYPRAHEQYF
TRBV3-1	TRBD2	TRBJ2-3	CASSGSGYTQYF
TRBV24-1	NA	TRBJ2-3	CATSDSDLDTQYF
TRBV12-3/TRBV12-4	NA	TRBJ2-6	CASPQPGANVLTF
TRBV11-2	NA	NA	CVSSRNRDFEQYF
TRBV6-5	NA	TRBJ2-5	CASSARTDQETQYF
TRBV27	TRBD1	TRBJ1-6	CASRTGGHNSPLHF
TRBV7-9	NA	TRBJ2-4	CASSATVEQYF
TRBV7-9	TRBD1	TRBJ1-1	CASSLGTGWDTEAFF
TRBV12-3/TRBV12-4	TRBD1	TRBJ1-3	CASSSRQGGTGNTIYF
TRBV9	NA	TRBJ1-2	CASGQMKGYTF
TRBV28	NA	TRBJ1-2	CASTLQGSNYGYTF
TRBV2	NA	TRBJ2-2	CASPRKGSGELFF
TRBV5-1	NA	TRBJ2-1	CASSHEGQRGGHNEQFF
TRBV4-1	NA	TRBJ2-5	CASSQRATWDEQYF
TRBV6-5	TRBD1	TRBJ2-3	CASSYRRQGLTDTQYF
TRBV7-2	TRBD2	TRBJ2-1	CASSTSVWAGEGNEQFF
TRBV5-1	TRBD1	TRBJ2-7	CASSGQGTSYEQYF
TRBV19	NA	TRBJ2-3	CASSMRGTQYF
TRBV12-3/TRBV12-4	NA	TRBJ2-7	CASSPQPTYEQYF
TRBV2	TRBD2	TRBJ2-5	CASHHRLAAKETQYF
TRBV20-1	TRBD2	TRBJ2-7	CSATKIAGGYYEQYF